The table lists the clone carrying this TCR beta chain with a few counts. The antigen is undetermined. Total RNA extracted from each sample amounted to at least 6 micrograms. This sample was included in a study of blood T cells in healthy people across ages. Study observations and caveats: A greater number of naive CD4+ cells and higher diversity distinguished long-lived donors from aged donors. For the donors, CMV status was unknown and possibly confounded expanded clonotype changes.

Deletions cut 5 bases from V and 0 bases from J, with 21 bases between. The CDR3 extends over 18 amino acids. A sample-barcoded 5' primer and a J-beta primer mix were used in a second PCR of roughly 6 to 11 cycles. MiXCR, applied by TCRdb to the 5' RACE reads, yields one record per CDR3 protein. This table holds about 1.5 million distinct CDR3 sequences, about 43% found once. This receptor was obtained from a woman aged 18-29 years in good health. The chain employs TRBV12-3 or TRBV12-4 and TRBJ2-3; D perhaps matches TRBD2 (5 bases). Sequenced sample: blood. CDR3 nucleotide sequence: TGTGCCAGCAGTCCGCTCGTCGGGAAGAGAGATAGCACAGATACGCAGTATTTT. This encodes CASSPLVGKRDSTDTQYF.